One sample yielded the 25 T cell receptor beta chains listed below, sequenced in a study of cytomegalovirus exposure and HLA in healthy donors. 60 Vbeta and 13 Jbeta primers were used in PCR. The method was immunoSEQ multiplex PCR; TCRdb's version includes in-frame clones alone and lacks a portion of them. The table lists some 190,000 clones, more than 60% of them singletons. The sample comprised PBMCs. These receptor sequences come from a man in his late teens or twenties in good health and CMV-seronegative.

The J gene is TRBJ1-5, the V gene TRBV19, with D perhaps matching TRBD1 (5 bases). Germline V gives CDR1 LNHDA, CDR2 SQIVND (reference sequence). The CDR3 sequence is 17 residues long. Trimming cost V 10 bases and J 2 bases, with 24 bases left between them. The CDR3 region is CATRVVFRGGGNQPQHF. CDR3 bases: TGTGCCACCCGAGTGGTTTTTCGGGGGGGAGGCAATCAGCCCCAGCATTTT.

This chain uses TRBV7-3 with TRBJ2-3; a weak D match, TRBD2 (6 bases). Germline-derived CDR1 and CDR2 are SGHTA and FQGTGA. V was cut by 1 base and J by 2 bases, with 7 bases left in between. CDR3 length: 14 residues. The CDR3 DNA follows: TGTGCCAGCAGCTTAAGCGGGGACACAGATACGCAGTATTTT. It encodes CASSLSGDTDTQYF.

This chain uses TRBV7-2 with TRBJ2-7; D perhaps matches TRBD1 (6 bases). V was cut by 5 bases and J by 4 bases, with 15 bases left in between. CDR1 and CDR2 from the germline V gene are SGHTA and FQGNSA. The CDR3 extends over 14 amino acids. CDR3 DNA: TGTGCCAGCAGCCCGACCGGGACACTATACGAGCAGTACTTC. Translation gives CASSPTGTLYEQYF.

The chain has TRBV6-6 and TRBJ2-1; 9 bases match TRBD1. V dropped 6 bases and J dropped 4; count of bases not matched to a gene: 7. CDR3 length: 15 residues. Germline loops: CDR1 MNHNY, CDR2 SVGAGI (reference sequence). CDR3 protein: CASSSTGTGYNEQFF. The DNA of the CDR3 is TGTGCCAGCAGCTCGACCGGGACAGGGTACAATGAGCAGTTCTTC.

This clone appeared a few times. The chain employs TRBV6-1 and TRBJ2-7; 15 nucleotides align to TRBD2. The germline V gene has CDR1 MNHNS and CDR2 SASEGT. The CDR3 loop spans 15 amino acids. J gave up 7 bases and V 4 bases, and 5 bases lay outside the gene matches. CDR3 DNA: TGTGCCAGCAGTGGGAGGACTAGCGGGAGGGGGGAGCAGTACTTC. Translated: CASSGRTSGRGEQYF.

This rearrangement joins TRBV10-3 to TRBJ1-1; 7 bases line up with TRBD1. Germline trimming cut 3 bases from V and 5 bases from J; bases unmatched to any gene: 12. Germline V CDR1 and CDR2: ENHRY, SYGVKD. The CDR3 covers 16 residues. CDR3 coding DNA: TGTGCCATCAGTGATATGGCAGGGGGTTCGTGGACTGAAGCTTTCTTT. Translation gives CAISDMAGGSWTEAFF.

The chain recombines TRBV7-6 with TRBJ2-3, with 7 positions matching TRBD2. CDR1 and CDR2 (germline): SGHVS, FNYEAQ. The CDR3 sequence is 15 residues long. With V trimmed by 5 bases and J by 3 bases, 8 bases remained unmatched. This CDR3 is CASSPGLVETDTQYF. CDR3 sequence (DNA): TGTGCCAGCAGCCCCGGACTAGTGGAAACAGATACGCAGTATTTT.

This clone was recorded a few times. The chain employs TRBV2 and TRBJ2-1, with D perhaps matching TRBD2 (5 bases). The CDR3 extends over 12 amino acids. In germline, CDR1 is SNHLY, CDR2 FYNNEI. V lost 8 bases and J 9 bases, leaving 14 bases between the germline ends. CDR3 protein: CASVAGAGEQFF. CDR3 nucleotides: TGTGCCAGCGTCGCGGGCGCAGGTGAGCAGTTCTTC.

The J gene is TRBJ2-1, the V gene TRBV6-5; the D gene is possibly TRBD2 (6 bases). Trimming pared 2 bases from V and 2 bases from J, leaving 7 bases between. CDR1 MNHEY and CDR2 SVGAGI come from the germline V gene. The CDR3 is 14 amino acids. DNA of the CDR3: TGTGCCAGCAGTTACGGGACTCCCTACAATGAGCAGTTCTTC. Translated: CASSYGTPYNEQFF.

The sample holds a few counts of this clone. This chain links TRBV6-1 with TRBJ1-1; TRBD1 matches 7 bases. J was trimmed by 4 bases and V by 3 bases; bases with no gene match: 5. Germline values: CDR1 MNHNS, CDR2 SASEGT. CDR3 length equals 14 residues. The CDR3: CASSETGRPTEAFF. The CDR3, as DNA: TGTGCCAGCAGTGAGACAGGGAGACCCACTGAAGCTTTCTTT.

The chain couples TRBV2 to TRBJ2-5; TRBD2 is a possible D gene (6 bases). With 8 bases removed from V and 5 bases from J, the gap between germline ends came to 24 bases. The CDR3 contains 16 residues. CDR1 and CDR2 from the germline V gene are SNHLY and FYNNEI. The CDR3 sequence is CASGASGGVGYETQYF. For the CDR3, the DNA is TGTGCCAGCGGGGCATCCGGGGGTGTAGGTTACGAGACCCAGTACTTC.

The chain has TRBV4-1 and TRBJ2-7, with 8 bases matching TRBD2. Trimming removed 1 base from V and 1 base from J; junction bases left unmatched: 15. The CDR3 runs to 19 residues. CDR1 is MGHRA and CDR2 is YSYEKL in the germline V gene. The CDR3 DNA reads TGCGCCAGCAGCCAAGGGCGGGTGCAGCGGGGGCCATTTTCCTACGAGCAGTACTTC. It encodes CASSQGRVQRGPFSYEQYF.

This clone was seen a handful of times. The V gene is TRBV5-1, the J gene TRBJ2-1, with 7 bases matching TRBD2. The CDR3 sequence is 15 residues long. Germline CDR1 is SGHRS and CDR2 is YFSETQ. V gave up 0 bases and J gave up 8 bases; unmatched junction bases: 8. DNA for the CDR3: TGCGCCAGCAGCTTGGGACGGACTAGGCGCGATGAGCAGTTCTTC. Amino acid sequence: CASSLGRTRRDEQFF. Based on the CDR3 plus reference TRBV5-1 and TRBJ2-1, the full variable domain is KAGVTQTPRYLIKTRGQQVTLSCSPISGHRSVSWYQQTPGQGLQFLFEYFSETQRNKGNFPGRFSGRQFSNSRSEMNVSTLELGDSALYLCASSLGRTRRDEQFFGPGTRLTVL.

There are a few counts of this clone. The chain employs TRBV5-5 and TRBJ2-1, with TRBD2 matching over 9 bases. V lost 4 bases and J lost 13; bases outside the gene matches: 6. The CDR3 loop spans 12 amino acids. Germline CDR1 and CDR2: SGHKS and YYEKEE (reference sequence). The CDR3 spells CASSLSGGRQFF. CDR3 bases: TGTGCCAGCAGCCTTAGCGGGGGACGACAGTTCTTC.

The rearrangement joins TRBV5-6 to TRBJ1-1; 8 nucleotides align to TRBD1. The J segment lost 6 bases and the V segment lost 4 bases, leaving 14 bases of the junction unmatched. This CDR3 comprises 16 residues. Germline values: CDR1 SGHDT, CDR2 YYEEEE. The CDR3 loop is CASSEDRVRVISEAFF. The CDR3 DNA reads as TGTGCCAGCAGCGAGGACAGGGTGAGGGTTATCTCTGAAGCTTTCTTT.

CDR3 DNA: TGTGCCAGCGCGGGAACAGGGGGTAACTATGGCTACACCTTC. Amino acids: CASAGTGGNYGYTF. The chain carries TRBV9 and TRBJ1-2, with TRBD1 matching 8 bases. The CDR3 extends over 14 amino acids. With 7 bases clipped from V and 1 base from J, the junction kept 6 bases outside the gene matches. Germline lookup yields CDR1 SGDLS and CDR2 YYNGEE.

Here the CDR3 reads CASSLTGRTEAFF. CDR3 bases: TGTGCCAGCAGCTTGACAGGGAGGACTGAAGCTTTCTTT. The chain combines TRBV6-1 with TRBJ1-1; 7 bases fit TRBD1. This CDR3 comprises 13 residues. Trimming removed 6 bases from V and 5 bases from J; junction bases left unmatched: 6. Germline V lookup: CDR1 MNHNS, CDR2 SASEGT.

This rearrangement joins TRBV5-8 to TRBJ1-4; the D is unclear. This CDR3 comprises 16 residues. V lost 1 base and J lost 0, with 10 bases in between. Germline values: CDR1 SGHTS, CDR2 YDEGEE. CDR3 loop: CASSLYEGATNEKLFF. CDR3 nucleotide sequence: TGTGCCAGCAGCTTGTATGAGGGAGCAACTAATGAAAAACTGTTTTTT.

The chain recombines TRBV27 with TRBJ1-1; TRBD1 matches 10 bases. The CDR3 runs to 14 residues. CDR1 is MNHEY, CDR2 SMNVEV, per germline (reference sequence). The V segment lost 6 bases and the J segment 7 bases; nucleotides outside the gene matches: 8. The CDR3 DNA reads TGTGCCAGCAGATCGACAGGGGGCTTTAGTGAAGCTTTCTTT. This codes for CASRSTGGFSEAFF.

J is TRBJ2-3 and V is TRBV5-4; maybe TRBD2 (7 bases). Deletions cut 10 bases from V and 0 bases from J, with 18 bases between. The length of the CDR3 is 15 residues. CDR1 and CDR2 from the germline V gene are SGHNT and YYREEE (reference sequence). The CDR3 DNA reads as TGTGCCTGCCCTGGCGGGGGCATCAGCACAGATACGCAGTATTTT. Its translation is CACPGGGISTDTQYF.

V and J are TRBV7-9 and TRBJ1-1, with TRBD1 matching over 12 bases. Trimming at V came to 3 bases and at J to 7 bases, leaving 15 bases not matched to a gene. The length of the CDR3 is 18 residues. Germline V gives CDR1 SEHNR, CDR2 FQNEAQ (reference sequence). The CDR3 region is CASSFPRVSGQGAGEAFF. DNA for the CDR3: TGTGCCAGCAGCTTTCCCAGGGTATCGGGACAGGGGGCGGGTGAAGCTTTCTTT.

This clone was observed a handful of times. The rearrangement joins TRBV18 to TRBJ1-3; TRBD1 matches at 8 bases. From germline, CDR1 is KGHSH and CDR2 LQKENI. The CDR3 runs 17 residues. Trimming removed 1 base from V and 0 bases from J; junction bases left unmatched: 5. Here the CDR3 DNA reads TGTGCCAGCTCACCACACGAGACAGGGGCCTCTGGAAACACCATATATTTT. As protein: CASSPHETGASGNTIYF. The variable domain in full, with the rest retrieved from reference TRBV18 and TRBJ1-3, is NAGVMQNPRHLVRRRGQEARLRCSPMKGHSHVYWYRQLPEEGLKFMVYLQKENIIDESGMPKERFSAEFPKEGPSILRIQQVVRGDSAAYFCASSPHETGASGNTIYFGEGSWLTVV.

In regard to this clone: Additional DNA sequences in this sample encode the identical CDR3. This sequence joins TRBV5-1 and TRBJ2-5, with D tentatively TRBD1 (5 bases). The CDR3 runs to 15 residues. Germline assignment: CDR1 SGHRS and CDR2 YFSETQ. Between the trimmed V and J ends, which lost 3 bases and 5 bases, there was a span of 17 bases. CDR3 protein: CASSWGPIGVETQYF. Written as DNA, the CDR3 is TGCGCCAGCAGCTGGGGCCCTATCGGCGTGGAGACCCAGTACTTC.

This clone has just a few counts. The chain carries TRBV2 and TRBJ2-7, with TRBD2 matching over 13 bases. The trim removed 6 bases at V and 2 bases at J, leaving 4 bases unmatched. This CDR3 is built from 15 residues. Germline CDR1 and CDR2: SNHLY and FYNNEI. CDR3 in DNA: TGTGCCAGCAGCCTCACTAGCGGGAGGGCCTACGAGCAGTACTTC. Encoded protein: CASSLTSGRAYEQYF.

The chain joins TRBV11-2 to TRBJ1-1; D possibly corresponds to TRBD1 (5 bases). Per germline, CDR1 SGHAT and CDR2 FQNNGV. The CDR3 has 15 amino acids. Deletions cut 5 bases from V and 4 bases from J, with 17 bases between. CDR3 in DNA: TGTGCCAGCAGCCATGGAGAGGAGGGGACCACTGAAGCTTTCTTT. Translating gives CASSHGEEGTTEAFF.